The clone carrying this T cell receptor (beta chain) has a handful of counts. The antigen is not known. TCRdb re-processed the PCR reads through MiXCR. The sample yields 15,000 to 20,000 clones, under 30% seen once. The sample comes from a study of metastatic and nonmetastatic thyroid tumors. Study-wide context: The authors compared repertoires across blood and tumor or nodule tissue from malignant and benign thyroid patients.

Study-wide findings and caveats: Malignant thyroid tumors reportedly had TCR beta diversity that was significantly higher than in benign nodules, in blood and tumor.

The CDR3 extends over 14 amino acids. CDR1 is LNHDA, CDR2 SQIVND, per germline (reference sequence). The germline V and J ends were trimmed by 5 bases and 6 bases, with 16 bases remaining between them. There were no patients who had received any treatment before thyroid surgery. The receptor comes from a female donor with papillary thyroid cancer or a benign thyroid nodule (not recorded which). Some clones in this sample may be carry-over from other donors' samples. The V and J genes are TRBV19 and TRBJ1-1; the D is unclear. Input material: adjacent normal tissue. DNA for the CDR3: TGTGCCAGTAGTGGACGGGCCGCGACCGCTGAAGCTTTCTTT. Encoded protein: CASSGRAATAEAFF.